One and the same sample provided the 31 T cell receptor beta chains below, sequenced in a study of cytomegalovirus exposure and HLA in healthy donors. With 60 Vbeta and 13 Jbeta primers, the PCR was carried out. Measured with immunoSEQ multiplex PCR; TCRdb has only the in-frame clones, and not every one. The sample table includes about 91,000 clones. Sequenced: PBMCs. All receptors come from a woman in her twenties or thirties in good health and CMV-seronegative.

The rearrangement joins TRBV9 to TRBJ1-4; D is possibly TRBD1 (5 bases). V was trimmed by 1 base and J by 5 bases, leaving 9 bases between them. The germline V gene has CDR1 SGDLS and CDR2 YYNGEE. The CDR3 covers 14 residues. The CDR3 spells CASSVSGPNEKLFF. The CDR3 DNA reads as TGTGCCAGCAGCGTATCAGGGCCGAATGAAAAACTGTTTTTT.

V gene TRBV10-2 combines with J gene TRBJ2-5; D gene unclear. Germline CDR1 and CDR2: WSHSY and SAAADI. This CDR3 comprises 14 residues. V was cut by 7 bases and J by 5 bases, with 17 bases left in between. CDR3 sequence reads: CASKTTRYAETQYF. The CDR3 DNA reads as TGCGCCAGCAAGACAACGCGCTATGCCGAGACCCAGTACTTC.

V usage is TRBV7-3 and J usage is TRBJ1-1; 8 bases are shared with TRBD1. The germline V gene encodes CDR1 SGHTA and CDR2 FQGTGA. This CDR3 contains 15 residues. V lost 1 base, J lost 4 bases, and 5 bases stayed unmatched. The CDR3 region is CASSLSGQGGTEAFF. In nucleotides, the CDR3 is TGTGCCAGCAGCTTAAGTGGACAGGGAGGCACTGAAGCTTTCTTT.

The V call is TRBV6-1, the J call TRBJ1-6, with D uncertain. Germline lookup yields CDR1 MNHNS and CDR2 SASEGT. Trimming left V 10 bases short and J 3 bases short, with 13 bases between. The CDR3 covers 14 residues. The CDR3 bases are TGTGCCACCAGCGGGGTCAACTATAATTCACCCCTCCACTTT. This translates into CATSGVNYNSPLHF.

The chain joins TRBV28 to TRBJ2-1; 10 bases are a match to TRBD2. The V segment lost 7 bases and the J segment 7 bases; nucleotides outside the gene matches: 10. The CDR3 length is 15 residues. Germline CDR1 reads MDHEN; CDR2 reads SYDVKM. CDR3 sequence: CASTVGSGRMNEQFF. The DNA for the CDR3 is TGTGCCAGCACCGTGGGTAGCGGGAGGATGAATGAGCAGTTCTTC. The entire variable domain, with the rest obtained from reference TRBV28 and TRBJ2-1, is as follows: DVKVTQSSRYLVKRTGEKVFLECVQDMDHENMFWYRQDPGLGLRLIYFSYDVKMKEKGDIPEGYSVSREKKERFSLILESASTNQTSMYLCASTVGSGRMNEQFFGPGTRLTVL.

The genes are TRBV6-4 and TRBJ2-7, with 12 bases lining up with TRBD2. Trimming removed 8 bases from V and 6 bases from J; junction bases left unmatched: 11. Germline lookup yields CDR1 MRHNA and CDR2 SNTAGT. CDR3 length: 15 amino acids. Here the CDR3 DNA reads TGTGCCAGCTCTCCATCGACTAGCGGGAGCGGCGAGCAGTACTTC. It specifies CASSPSTSGSGEQYF.

The chain employs TRBV5-1 and TRBJ1-1; 8 bases are shared with TRBD1. Unmatched junction bases numbered 4, after V lost 3 bases and J lost 0 bases. The length of the CDR3 is 15 residues. The germline gives CDR1 SGHRS, CDR2 YFSETQ. As DNA, the CDR3 is TGCGCCAGCAGCTCGGACAGGGTGTTGAACACTGAAGCTTTCTTT. Translated: CASSSDRVLNTEAFF.

The gene calls are TRBV7-9 and TRBJ1-5; no clear D gene. V lost 6 bases and J 3 bases, leaving 15 bases between the germline ends. Looked up from germline, CDR1 is SEHNR and CDR2 is FQNEAQ (reference sequence). CDR3 length: 15 residues. In nucleotides, the CDR3 is TGTGCCAGCAGTAGCGACGCAAAACTCAATCAGCCCCAGCATTTT. Its translation: CASSSDAKLNQPQHF. Drawing the rest from reference TRBV7-9 and TRBJ1-5, the complete variable domain is DTGVSQNPRHKITKRGQNVTFRCDPISEHNRLYWYRQTLGQGPEFLTYFQNEAQLEKSRLLSDRFSAERPKGSFSTLEIQRTEQGDSAMYLCASSSDAKLNQPQHFGDGTRLSIL.

The rearrangement joins TRBV2 to TRBJ2-3, with D possibly matching TRBD2 (5 bases). V lost 6 bases, J lost 6 bases, and 13 bases lay in between. CDR1 and CDR2 (germline): SNHLY, FYNNEI. There are 13 residues in the CDR3. The CDR3 protein is CASRFGLSDTQYF. Written as DNA, the CDR3 is TGTGCCAGCAGGTTTGGACTCTCGGATACGCAGTATTTT.

The genes are TRBV28 and TRBJ2-3; 12 nucleotides match TRBD2. The CDR3 extends over 19 amino acids. From germline, CDR1 is MDHEN and CDR2 SYDVKM. With 1 base clipped from V and 1 base from J, the junction kept 9 bases outside the gene matches. The CDR3 DNA follows: TGTGCCAGCAGTTTATTACTAGCGGGAGGATCGTTGGGCACAGATACGCAGTATTTT. It translates to CASSLLLAGGSLGTDTQYF.

The chain carries TRBV15 and TRBJ2-7, with a possible D match to TRBD1 (5 bases). Germline lookup yields CDR1 LNHNV and CDR2 YYDKDF (reference sequence). The V gene lost 1 base and the J gene lost 2 bases, with 9 bases spanning the gap. The CDR3 has 14 amino acids. The CDR3 coding sequence is TGTGCCACCAGCAGAGCTGGCAGGGCCTACGAGCAGTACTTC. It is translated as CATSRAGRAYEQYF. The full variable domain, completed using reference TRBV15 and TRBJ2-7, is DAMVIQNPRYQVTQFGKPVTLSCSQTLNHNVMYWYQQKSSQAPKLLFHYYDKDFNNEADTPDNFQSRRPNTSFCFLDIRSPGLGDTAMYLCATSRAGRAYEQYFGPGTRLTVT.

V gene TRBV7-6 combines with J gene TRBJ2-1, with D hard to call. This CDR3 has 14 residues. The germline V gene has CDR1 SGHVS and CDR2 FNYEAQ. Trimming shortened V by 0 bases and J by 6 bases, and 9 bases separated the two germline ends. This CDR3 is CASSLAAEGNEQFF. The DNA of the CDR3 is TGTGCCAGCAGCTTAGCCGCGGAAGGCAATGAGCAGTTCTTC.

The gene calls are TRBV2 and TRBJ1-5; no reliable D call. Trimming took 5 bases from V and 0 from J, leaving 8 bases between them. Germline V gene data show CDR1 as SNHLY and CDR2 as FYNNEI. The CDR3 runs to 14 residues. The CDR3 region is CASSQSYSNQPQHF. CDR3 DNA sequence: TGTGCCAGCAGTCAAAGCTATAGCAATCAGCCCCAGCATTTT.

This chain links TRBV9 with TRBJ2-7; the D gene is possibly TRBD1 (6 bases). CDR3 length: 14 residues. Per the germline V gene, CDR1 is SGDLS and CDR2 is YYNGEE. V lost 3 bases to trimming and J lost 3 bases, with 13 bases between them. As DNA, the CDR3 is TGTGCCAGCAGCGCACTCCCGGACAGCTACGAGCAGTACTTC. It encodes CASSALPDSYEQYF.

This sequence joins TRBV20-1 and TRBJ1-1; D perhaps matches TRBD1 (5 bases). CDR3 length: 11 residues. V lost 6 bases, J lost 4 bases, and 9 bases lay in between. The V gene's germline CDR1 is DFQATT and CDR2 SNEGSKA (reference sequence). Written as DNA, the CDR3 is TGCAGTGCACCTCAGGGCACTGAAGCTTTCTTT. This sequence encodes CSAPQGTEAFF.

V is TRBV19 and J is TRBJ1-1, with D tentatively TRBD1 (5 bases). V shed 4 bases and J shed 3 bases, with 12 bases lying between them. This CDR3 region has 14 residues. CDR1 is LNHDA and CDR2 is SQIVND in the germline V gene (reference sequence). As DNA, the CDR3 is TGTGCCAGTAGTACCCCAGGGTTGGACACTGAAGCTTTCTTT. This encodes CASSTPGLDTEAFF.

The chain recombines TRBV7-9 with TRBJ2-2; D gene uncertain. CDR1 and CDR2 from the germline V gene are SEHNR and FQNEAQ (reference sequence). V was shortened by 2 bases and J by 3 bases, with 7 bases between the two germline ends. The CDR3 is 14 residues long. CDR3 region: CASSLYEDTGELFF. CDR3 in DNA: TGTGCCAGCAGCTTATACGAGGACACCGGGGAGCTGTTTTTT.

The rearrangement links TRBV9 to TRBJ2-7; D remains ambiguous. With 0 bases removed from V and 0 bases from J, the gap between germline ends came to 7 bases. The CDR3 totals 14 residues. The germline V gene has CDR1 SGDLS and CDR2 YYNGEE. DNA of the CDR3: TGTGCCAGCAGCGTAGACAGTAGCTCCTACGAGCAGTACTTC. Amino acid sequence: CASSVDSSSYEQYF.

V gene TRBV7-3 combines with J gene TRBJ2-1; 13 nucleotides match TRBD2. With 1 base clipped from V and 6 bases from J, the junction kept 3 bases outside the gene matches. The CDR3 is 16 amino acids. Germline-derived CDR1 and CDR2 are SGHTA and FQGTGA. CDR3 residues: CASSLRLAGGGNEQFF. CDR3 bases: TGTGCCAGCAGCTTAAGACTAGCGGGAGGTGGCAATGAGCAGTTCTTC.

The chain couples TRBV11-1 to TRBJ2-3; 8 bases are a match to TRBD2. The CDR3 is made up of 15 amino acids. Trimming removed 3 bases from V and 1 base from J; junction bases left unmatched: 3. CDR1 and CDR2 from the germline V gene are SGHAT and FQDESV (reference sequence). The CDR3 reads CASSLIGRGTDTQYF. CDR3 DNA sequence: TGTGCCAGCAGCTTGATCGGGAGGGGCACAGATACGCAGTATTTT.

The V gene is TRBV28, the J gene TRBJ2-2, with 7 positions matching TRBD1. Trimming took 6 bases from V and 2 from J; bases not matched to a gene: 3. There are 14 residues in the CDR3. Germline V lookup: CDR1 MDHEN, CDR2 SYDVKM. CDR3 bases: TGTGCCAGCAGGGGACAGAGCAACACCGGGGAGCTGTTTTTT. This codes for CASRGQSNTGELFF.

The gene calls are TRBV29-1 and TRBJ2-5, with a possible D match to TRBD2 (6 bases). The J call is in doubt because the DNA end fits TRBJ2-7 better. CDR3 size: 13 residues. Germline assignment: CDR1 SQVTM and CDR2 ANQGSEA. In DNA form, the CDR3 reads TGCAGCGCTTGCACTGGAGGGGACTACGAGCAGTACTTC. Amino acid sequence: CSACTGGDYEQYF.

This chain joins TRBV29-1 and TRBJ2-7; 7 nucleotides match TRBD1. The CDR3 contains 13 residues. Germline V gene sequence: CDR1 SQVTM, CDR2 ANQGSEA. Unmatched junction bases numbered 7, after V lost 5 bases and J lost 3 bases. The CDR3 loop is CSVLRGTDYEQYF. CDR3 nucleotide sequence: TGCAGCGTTCTAAGAGGGACAGACTACGAGCAGTACTTC.

The rearrangement links TRBV19 to TRBJ1-4; tentatively, D is TRBD1 (6 bases). The length of the CDR3 is 14 residues. Germline-derived CDR1 and CDR2 are LNHDA and SQIVND (reference sequence). V dropped 5 bases and J dropped 7 bases, with 14 bases sitting between them. The CDR3 sequence is CASSPGQGSEKLFF. The CDR3 bases are TGTGCCAGTAGTCCGGGGCAGGGGAGTGAAAAACTGTTTTTT.

The chain is built from TRBV6-1 and TRBJ2-7; D gene uncertain. In germline, CDR1 is MNHNS, CDR2 SASEGT. Trimming cost V 7 bases and J 3 bases, with 7 bases left between them. This CDR3 contains 11 residues. The CDR3 sequence: CASIDHYEQYF. CDR3 coding DNA: TGTGCCAGCATTGACCACTACGAGCAGTACTTC.

This chain links TRBV2 with TRBJ2-1, with TRBD2 identical over 8 bases. The CDR3 is 15 amino acids. V lost 6 bases, J lost 4 bases, and 8 bases stayed unmatched. Germline loops: CDR1 SNHLY, CDR2 FYNNEI. The CDR3 spells CASSERTSQYNEQFF. The CDR3 DNA reads as TGTGCCAGCAGCGAAAGGACTAGCCAATACAATGAGCAGTTCTTC.

The genes are TRBV18 and TRBJ2-7; a possible D gene is TRBD1 (5 bases). Germline loops: CDR1 KGHSH, CDR2 LQKENI. Trimming left V 6 bases short and J 3 bases short, with 15 bases between. The CDR3 consists of 14 residues. CDR3 DNA sequence: TGTGCCAGCTCTGCCGGGTCCCAGGGCTACGAGCAGTACTTC. This encodes CASSAGSQGYEQYF. Based on the CDR3 plus reference TRBV18 and TRBJ2-7, the full variable domain is NAGVMQNPRHLVRRRGQEARLRCSPMKGHSHVYWYRQLPEEGLKFMVYLQKENIIDESGMPKERFSAEFPKEGPSILRIQQVVRGDSAAYFCASSAGSQGYEQYFGPGTRLTVT.

This sequence joins TRBV7-6 and TRBJ1-6; a weak D match, TRBD1 (6 bases). Trimming removed 5 bases from V and 7 bases from J, with 18 bases in between. CDR3 size: 16 residues. Germline lookup yields CDR1 SGHVS and CDR2 FNYEAQ. The CDR3, as DNA: TGTGCCAGCAGCGAAGGTGGGTGGGGGCGGAATTCACCCCTCCACTTT. Amino acids: CASSEGGWGRNSPLHF.

The chain has TRBV27 and TRBJ2-1, with 15 bases aligning to TRBD2. CDR3 length equals 15 residues. CDR1 is MNHEY and CDR2 is SMNVEV in the germline V gene (reference sequence). The V segment lost 6 bases and the J segment 7 bases; nucleotides outside the gene matches: 4. CDR3 coding DNA: TGTGCCAGCAGCTGGACTAGCGGGAGGGGGAATGAGCAGTTCTTC. Protein: CASSWTSGRGNEQFF.

The chain is built from TRBV4-1 and TRBJ1-1; a weak D match, TRBD1 (5 bases). Trimming took 5 bases from V and 0 from J, leaving 10 bases between them. This CDR3 is 14 amino acids long. From germline, CDR1 is MGHRA and CDR2 YSYEKL. CDR3 protein: CASSEQALNTEAFF. The DNA of the CDR3 is TGCGCCAGCAGCGAACAGGCGTTGAACACTGAAGCTTTCTTT.

The chain recombines TRBV28 with TRBJ1-5; 7 positions match TRBD1. This CDR3 has 14 amino acids. Germline CDR1 MDHEN, CDR2 SYDVKM. V shed 2 bases and J 4 bases; nucleotides not matched to a gene: 2. The CDR3 DNA is TGTGCCAGCAGTTTAGACAGGGATAATCAGCCCCAGCATTTT. Encoded protein: CASSLDRDNQPQHF. Full variable domain (remainder filled in from reference TRBV28 and TRBJ1-5): DVKVTQSSRYLVKRTGEKVFLECVQDMDHENMFWYRQDPGLGLRLIYFSYDVKMKEKGDIPEGYSVSREKKERFSLILESASTNQTSMYLCASSLDRDNQPQHFGDGTRLSIL.